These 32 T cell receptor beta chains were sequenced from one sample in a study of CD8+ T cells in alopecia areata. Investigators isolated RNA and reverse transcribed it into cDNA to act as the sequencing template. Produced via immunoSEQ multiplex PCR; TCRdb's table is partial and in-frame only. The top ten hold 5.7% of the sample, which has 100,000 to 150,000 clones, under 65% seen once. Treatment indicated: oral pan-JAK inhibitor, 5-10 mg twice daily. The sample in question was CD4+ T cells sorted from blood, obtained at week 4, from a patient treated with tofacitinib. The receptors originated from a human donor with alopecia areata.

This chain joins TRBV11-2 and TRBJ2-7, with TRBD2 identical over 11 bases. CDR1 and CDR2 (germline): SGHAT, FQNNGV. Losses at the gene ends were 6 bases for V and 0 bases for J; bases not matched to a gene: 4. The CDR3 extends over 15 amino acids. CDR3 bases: TGTGCCAGCAGTTTTACTAGCGGGAGCTCCTACGAGCAGTACTTC. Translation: CASSFTSGSSYEQYF. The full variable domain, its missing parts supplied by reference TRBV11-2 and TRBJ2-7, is EAGVAQSPRYKIIEKRQSVAFWCNPISGHATLYWYQQILGQGPKLLIQFQNNGVVDDSQLPKDRFSAERLKGVDSTLKIQPAKLEDSAVYLCASSFTSGSSYEQYFGPGTRLTVT.

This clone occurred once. CDR3 amino acids: CASSSPDRQETQYF. In DNA form, the CDR3 reads TGTGCCAGCAGCAGCCCGGACAGACAAGAGACCCAGTACTTC. The genes are TRBV5-4 and TRBJ2-5, with D possibly matching TRBD1 (6 bases). CDR3 size: 14 residues. With 4 bases removed from V and 2 bases from J, the gap between germline ends came to 12 bases. Germline CDR1 reads SGHNT; CDR2 reads YYREEE (reference sequence).

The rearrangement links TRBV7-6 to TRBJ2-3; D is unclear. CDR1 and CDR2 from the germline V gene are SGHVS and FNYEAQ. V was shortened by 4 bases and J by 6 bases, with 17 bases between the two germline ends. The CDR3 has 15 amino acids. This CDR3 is CASSWGYSDPDTQYF. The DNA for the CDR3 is TGTGCCAGCAGCTGGGGATACTCAGACCCCGATACGCAGTATTTT.

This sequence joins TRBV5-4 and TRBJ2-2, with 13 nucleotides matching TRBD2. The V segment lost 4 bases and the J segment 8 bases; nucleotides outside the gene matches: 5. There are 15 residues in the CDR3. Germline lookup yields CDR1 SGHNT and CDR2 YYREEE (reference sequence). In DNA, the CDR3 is TGTGCCAGCAGCCCCGGACTAGCGGGAGTTGGGGAGCTGTTTTTT. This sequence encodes CASSPGLAGVGELFF.

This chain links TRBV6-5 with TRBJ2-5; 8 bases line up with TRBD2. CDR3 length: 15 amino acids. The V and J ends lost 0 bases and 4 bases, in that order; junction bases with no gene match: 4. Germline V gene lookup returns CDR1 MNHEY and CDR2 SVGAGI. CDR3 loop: CASSYSGGRLETQYF. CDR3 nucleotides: TGTGCCAGCAGTTACTCGGGCGGGAGGTTAGAGACCCAGTACTTC.

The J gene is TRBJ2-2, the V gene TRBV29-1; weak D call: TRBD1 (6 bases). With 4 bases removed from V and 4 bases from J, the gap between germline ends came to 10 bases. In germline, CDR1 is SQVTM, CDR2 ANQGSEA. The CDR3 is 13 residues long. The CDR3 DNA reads TGCAGCGTTGGAACAGGGATCACCGGGGAGCTGTTTTTT. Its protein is CSVGTGITGELFF.

In nucleotides, the CDR3 is TGTGCCAGCAGCTTAAGATGGAGACAGAGGAACACTGAAGCTTTCTTT. Encoded protein: CASSLRWRQRNTEAFF. The V and J genes are TRBV11-2 and TRBJ1-1, with D possibly being TRBD1 (5 bases). The CDR3 is 16 residues long. Germline V gene lookup returns CDR1 SGHAT and CDR2 FQNNGV. Trimming took 2 bases from V and 1 from J, leaving 14 bases between them. The full variable domain, its missing parts supplied by reference TRBV11-2 and TRBJ1-1, is EAGVAQSPRYKIIEKRQSVAFWCNPISGHATLYWYQQILGQGPKLLIQFQNNGVVDDSQLPKDRFSAERLKGVDSTLKIQPAKLEDSAVYLCASSLRWRQRNTEAFFGQGTRLTVV.

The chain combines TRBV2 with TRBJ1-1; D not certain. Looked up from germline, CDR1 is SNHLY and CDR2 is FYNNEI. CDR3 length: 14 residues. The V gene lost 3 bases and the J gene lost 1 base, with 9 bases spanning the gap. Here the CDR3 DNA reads TGTGCCAGCAGTGAGGGCAGTGGGAACACTGAAGCTTTCTTT. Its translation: CASSEGSGNTEAFF.

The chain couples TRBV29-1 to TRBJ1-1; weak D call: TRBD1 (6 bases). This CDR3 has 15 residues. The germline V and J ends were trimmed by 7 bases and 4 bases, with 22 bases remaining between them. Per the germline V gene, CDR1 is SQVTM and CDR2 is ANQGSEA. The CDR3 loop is CSGSSRDIRGTEAFF. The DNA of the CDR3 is TGCAGCGGATCGTCCCGGGACATAAGAGGCACTGAAGCTTTCTTT. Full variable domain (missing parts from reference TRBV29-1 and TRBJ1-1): SAVISQKPSRDICQRGTSLTIQCQVDSQVTMMFWYRQQPGQSLTLIATANQGSEATYESGFVIDKFPISRPNLTFSTLTVSNMSPEDSSIYLCSGSSRDIRGTEAFFGQGTRLTVV.

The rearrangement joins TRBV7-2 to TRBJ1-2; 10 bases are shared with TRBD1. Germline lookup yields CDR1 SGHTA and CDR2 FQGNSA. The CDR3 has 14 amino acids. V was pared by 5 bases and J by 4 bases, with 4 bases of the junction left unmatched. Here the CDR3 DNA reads TGTGCCAGCAGCCCGGGACAGGGGCCCTATGGCTACACCTTC. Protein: CASSPGQGPYGYTF.

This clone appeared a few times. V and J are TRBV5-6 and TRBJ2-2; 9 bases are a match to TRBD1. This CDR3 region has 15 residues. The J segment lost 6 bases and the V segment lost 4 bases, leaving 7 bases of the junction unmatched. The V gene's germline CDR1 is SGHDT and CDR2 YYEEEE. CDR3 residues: CASSPGTGRSGELFF. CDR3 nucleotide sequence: TGTGCCAGCAGCCCTGGGACAGGGAGGTCCGGGGAGCTGTTTTTT.

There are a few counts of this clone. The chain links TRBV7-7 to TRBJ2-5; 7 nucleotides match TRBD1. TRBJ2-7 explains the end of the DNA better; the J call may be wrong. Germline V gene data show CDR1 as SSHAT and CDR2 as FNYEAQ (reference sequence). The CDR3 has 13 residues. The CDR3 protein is CASSLTQGHEQYF. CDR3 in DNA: TGTGCCAGCAGCCTGACACAGGGGCACGAGCAGTACTTC.

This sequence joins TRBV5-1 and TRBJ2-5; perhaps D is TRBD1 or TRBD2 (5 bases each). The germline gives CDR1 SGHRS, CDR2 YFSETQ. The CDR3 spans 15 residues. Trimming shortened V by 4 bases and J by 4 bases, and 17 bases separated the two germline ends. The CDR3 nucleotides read TGCGCCAGCAGCGTACTAGGGGAAGTGGGAGAGACCCAGTACTTC. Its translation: CASSVLGEVGETQYF.

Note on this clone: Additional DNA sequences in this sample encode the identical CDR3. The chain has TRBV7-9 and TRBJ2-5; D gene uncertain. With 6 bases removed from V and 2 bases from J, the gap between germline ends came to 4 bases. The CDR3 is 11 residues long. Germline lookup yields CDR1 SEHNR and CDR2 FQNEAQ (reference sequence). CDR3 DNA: TGTGCCAGCAGTAGACAAGAGACCCAGTACTTC. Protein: CASSRQETQYF.

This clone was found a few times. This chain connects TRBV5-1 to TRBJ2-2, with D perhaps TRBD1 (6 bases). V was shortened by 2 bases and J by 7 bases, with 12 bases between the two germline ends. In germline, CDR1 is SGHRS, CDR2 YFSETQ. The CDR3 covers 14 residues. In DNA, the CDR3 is TGCGCCAGCAGCTTTACAGGGTCGAACGGGGAGCTGTTTTTT. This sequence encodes CASSFTGSNGELFF. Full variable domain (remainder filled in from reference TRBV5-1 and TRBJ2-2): KAGVTQTPRYLIKTRGQQVTLSCSPISGHRSVSWYQQTPGQGLQFLFEYFSETQRNKGNFPGRFSGRQFSNSRSEMNVSTLELGDSALYLCASSFTGSNGELFFGEGSRLTVL.

The CDR3 loop is CASRSTRDGGNQETQYF. CDR3 nucleotide sequence: TGCGCCAGCAGGTCCACCCGGGACGGGGGAAACCAAGAGACCCAGTACTTC. The J gene is TRBJ2-5, the V gene TRBV5-1; tentatively, D is TRBD2 (6 bases). The germline V and J ends were trimmed by 5 bases and 0 bases, with 20 bases remaining between them. CDR3 size: 17 residues. Germline V gives CDR1 SGHRS, CDR2 YFSETQ.

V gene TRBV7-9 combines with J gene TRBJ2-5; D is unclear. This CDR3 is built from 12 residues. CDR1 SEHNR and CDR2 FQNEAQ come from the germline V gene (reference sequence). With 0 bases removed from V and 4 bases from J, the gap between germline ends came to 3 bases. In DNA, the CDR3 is TGTGCCAGCAGCTTAGCGCCAGAGACCCAGTACTTC. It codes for CASSLAPETQYF.

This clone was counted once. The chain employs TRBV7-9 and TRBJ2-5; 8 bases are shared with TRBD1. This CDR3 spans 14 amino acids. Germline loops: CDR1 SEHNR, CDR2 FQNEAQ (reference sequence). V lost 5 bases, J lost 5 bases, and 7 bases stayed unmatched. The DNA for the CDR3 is TGTGCCAGCAGCATTGGAACAGGGGGTGAGACCCAGTACTTC. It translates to CASSIGTGGETQYF.

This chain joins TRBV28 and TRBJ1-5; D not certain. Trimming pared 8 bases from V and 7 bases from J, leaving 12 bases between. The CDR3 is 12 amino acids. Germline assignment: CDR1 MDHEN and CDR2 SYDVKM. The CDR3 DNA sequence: TGTGCCAGCGGAATTGTGGGGCAGCCCCAGCATTTT. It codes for CASGIVGQPQHF. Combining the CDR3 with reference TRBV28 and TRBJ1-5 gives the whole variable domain DVKVTQSSRYLVKRTGEKVFLECVQDMDHENMFWYRQDPGLGLRLIYFSYDVKMKEKGDIPEGYSVSREKKERFSLILESASTNQTSMYLCASGIVGQPQHFGDGTRLSIL.

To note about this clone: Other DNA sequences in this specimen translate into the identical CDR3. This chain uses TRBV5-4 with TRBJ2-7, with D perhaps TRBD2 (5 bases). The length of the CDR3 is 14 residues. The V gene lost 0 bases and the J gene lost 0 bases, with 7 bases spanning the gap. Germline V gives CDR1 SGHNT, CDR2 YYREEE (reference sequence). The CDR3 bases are TGTGCCAGCAGCTTGGACAGCGGCTCCTACGAGCAGTACTTC. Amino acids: CASSLDSGSYEQYF.

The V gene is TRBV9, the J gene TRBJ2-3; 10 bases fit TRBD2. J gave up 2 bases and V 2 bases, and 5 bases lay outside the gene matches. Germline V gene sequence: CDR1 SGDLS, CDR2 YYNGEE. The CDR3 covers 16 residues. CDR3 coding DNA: TGTGCCAGCAGCGTTAGCGGGGGGCGAAACACAGATACGCAGTATTTT. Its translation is CASSVSGGRNTDTQYF. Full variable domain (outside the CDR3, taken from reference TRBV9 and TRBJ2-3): DSGVTQTPKHLITATGQRVTLRCSPRSGDLSVYWYQQSLDQGLQFLIQYYNGEERAKGNILERFSAQQFPDLHSELNLSSLELGDSALYFCASSVSGGRNTDTQYFGPGTRLTVL.

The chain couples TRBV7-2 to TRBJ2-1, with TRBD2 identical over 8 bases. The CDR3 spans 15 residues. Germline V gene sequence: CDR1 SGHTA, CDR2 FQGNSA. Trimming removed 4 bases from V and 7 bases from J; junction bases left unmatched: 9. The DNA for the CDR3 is TGTGCCAGCAGCTCGGACGCTCTAGCGGGTAATGAGCAGTTCTTC. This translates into CASSSDALAGNEQFF.

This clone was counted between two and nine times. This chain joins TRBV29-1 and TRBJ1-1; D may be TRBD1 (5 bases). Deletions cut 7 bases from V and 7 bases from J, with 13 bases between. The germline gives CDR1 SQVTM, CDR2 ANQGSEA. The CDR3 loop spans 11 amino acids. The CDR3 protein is CSGGRELEAFF. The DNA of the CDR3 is TGCAGCGGGGGGAGAGAACTTGAAGCTTTCTTT.

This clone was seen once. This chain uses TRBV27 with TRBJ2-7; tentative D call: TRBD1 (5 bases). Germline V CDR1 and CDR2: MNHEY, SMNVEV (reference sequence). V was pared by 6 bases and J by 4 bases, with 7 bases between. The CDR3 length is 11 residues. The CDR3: CASSKGYEQYF. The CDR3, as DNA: TGTGCCAGCAGCAAGGGGTACGAGCAGTACTTC.

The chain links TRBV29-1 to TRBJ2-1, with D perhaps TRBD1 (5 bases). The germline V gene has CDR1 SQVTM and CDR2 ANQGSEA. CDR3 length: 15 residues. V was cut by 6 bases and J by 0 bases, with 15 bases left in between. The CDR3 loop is CSVCFGQRSYNEQFF. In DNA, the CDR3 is TGCAGCGTGTGTTTCGGACAACGCTCCTACAATGAGCAGTTCTTC.

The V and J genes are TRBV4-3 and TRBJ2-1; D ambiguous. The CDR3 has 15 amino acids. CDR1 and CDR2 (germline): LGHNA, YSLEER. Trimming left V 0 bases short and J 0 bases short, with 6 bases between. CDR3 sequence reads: CASSQEGFSYNEQFF. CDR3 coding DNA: TGCGCCAGCAGCCAAGAGGGGTTCTCCTACAATGAGCAGTTCTTC.

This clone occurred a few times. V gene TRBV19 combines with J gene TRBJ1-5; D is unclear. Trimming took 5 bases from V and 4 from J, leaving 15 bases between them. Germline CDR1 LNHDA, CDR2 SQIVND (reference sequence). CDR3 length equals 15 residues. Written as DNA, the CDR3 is TGTGCCAGTAGTGTCGGACCATTAGCAAATCAGCCCCAGCATTTT. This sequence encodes CASSVGPLANQPQHF. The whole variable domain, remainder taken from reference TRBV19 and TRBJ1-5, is DGGITQSPKYLFRKEGQNVTLSCEQNLNHDAMYWYRQDPGQGLRLIYYSQIVNDFQKGDIAEGYSVSREKKESFPLTVTSAQKNPTAFYLCASSVGPLANQPQHFGDGTRLSIL.

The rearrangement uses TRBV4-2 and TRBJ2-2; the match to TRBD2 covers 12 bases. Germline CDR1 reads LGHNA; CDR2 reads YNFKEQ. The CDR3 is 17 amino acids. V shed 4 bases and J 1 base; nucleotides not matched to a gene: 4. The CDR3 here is CASSRPSGRENTGELFF. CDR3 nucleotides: TGTGCCAGCAGCCGTCCTAGCGGGAGGGAGAACACCGGGGAGCTGTTTTTT.

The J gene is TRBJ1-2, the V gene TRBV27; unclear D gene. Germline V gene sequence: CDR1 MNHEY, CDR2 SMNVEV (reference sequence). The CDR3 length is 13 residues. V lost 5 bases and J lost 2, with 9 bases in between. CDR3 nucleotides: TGTGCCAGCAGTGTTGACTGGAACTATGGCTACACCTTC. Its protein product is CASSVDWNYGYTF.

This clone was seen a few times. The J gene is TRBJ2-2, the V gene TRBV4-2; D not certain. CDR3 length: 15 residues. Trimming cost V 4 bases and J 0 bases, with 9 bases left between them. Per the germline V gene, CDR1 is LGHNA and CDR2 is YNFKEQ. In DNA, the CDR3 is TGTGCCAGCAGCCCGGTGGGCGCGAACACCGGGGAGCTGTTTTTT. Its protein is CASSPVGANTGELFF.

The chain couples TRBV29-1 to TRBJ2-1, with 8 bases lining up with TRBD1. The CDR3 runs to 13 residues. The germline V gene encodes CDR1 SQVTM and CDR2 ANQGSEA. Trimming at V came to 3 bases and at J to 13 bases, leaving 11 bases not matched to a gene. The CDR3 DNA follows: TGCAGCGTTGAGCCCCGGAGGACAGGGATCCAGTTCTTC. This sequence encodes CSVEPRRTGIQFF.

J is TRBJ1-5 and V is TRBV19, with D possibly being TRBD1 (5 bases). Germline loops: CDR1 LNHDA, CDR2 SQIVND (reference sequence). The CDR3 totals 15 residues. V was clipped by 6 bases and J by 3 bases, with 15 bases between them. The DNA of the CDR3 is TGTGCCAGTAGCGAATCCGGGACGGTCAATCAGCCCCAGCATTTT. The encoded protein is CASSESGTVNQPQHF.